This T cell receptor beta chain was captured in a study of neurological immune-mediated disorders. cDNA was made by 5'RACE with 10-nucleotide random UMIs. MiXCR, run by TCRdb on the 5' RACE reads, gives a single entry per CDR3 protein. In the table there are approximately 40,000 distinct CDR3 sequences, around 13% of which are singletons. Whole-study results and caveats: None of the CDR3 amino acid sequences found in expanded clones was shared across subjects. This suggests that the TCR-beta repertoires were private in all groups. Multiple sclerosis was found to have the least TCR clonal expansion, below healthy controls, and HTLV-1-associated myelopathy the most.

This clonotype was observed many times. Its antigen is unidentified. The cells used in sorted libraries, CD4+ or CD8+ T cells, numbered about a million. Unmatched junction bases numbered 8, after V lost 3 bases and J lost 7 bases. The CDR3 contains 16 residues. The source is a woman in her fifties or sixties with HTLV-1-associated myelopathy (HAM/TSP). Sequenced material: CD4+ T cells from blood. The rearrangement links TRBV12-3 or TRBV12-4 to TRBJ1-6, with TRBD1 identical over 8 bases. The CDR3 region has the DNA TGTGCCAGCAGTTTGGGGGCCTGGACAGGGAATTCACCCCTCCACTTT. It specifies CASSLGAWTGNSPLHF.